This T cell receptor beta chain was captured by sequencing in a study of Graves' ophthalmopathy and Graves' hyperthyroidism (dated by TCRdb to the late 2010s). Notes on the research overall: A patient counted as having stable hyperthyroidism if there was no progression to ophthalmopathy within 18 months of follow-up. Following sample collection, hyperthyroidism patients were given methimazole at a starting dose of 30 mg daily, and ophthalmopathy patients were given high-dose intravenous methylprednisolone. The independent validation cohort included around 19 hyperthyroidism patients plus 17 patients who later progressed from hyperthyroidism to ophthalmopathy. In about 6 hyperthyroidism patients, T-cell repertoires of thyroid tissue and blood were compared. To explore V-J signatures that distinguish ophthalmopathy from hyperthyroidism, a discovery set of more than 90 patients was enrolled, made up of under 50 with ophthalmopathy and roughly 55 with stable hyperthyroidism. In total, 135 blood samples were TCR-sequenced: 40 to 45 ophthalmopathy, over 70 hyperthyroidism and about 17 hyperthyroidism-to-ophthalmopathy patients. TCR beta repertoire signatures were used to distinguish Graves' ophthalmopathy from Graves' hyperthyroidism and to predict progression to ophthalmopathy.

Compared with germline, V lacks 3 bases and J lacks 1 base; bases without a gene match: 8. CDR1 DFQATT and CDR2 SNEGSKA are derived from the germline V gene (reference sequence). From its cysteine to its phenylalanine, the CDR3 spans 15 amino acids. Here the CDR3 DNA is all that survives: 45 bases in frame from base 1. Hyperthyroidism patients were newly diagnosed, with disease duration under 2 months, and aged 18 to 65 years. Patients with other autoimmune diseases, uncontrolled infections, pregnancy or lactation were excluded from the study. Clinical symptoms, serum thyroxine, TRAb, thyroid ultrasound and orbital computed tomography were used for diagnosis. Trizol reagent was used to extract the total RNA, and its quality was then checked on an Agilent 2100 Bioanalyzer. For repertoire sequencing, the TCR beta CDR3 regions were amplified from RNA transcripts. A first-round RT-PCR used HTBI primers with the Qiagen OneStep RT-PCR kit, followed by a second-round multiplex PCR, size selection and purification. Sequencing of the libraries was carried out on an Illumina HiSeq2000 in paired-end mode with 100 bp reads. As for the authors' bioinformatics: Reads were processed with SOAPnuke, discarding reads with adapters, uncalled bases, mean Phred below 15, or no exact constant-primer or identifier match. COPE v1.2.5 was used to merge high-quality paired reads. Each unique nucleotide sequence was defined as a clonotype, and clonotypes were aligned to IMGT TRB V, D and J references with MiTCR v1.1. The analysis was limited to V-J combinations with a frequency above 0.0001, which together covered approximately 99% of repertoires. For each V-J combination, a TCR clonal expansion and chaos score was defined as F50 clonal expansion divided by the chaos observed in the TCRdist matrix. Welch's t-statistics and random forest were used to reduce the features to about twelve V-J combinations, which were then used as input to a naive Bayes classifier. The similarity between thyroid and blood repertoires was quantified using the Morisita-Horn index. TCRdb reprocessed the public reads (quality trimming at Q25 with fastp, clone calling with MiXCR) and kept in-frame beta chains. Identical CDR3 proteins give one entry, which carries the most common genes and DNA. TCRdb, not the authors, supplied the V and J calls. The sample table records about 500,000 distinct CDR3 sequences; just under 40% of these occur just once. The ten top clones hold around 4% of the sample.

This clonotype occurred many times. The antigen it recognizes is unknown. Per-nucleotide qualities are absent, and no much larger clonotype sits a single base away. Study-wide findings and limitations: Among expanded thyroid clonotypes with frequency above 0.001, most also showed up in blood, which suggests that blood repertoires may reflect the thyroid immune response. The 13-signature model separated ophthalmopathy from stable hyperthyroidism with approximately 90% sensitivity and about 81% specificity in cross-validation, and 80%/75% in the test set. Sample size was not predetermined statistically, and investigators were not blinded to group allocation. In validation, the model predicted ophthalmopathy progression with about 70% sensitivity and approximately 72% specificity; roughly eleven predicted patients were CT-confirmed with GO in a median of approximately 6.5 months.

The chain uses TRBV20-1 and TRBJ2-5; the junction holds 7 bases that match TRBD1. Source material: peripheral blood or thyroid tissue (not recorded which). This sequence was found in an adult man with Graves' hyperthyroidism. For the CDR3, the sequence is CSASSETGIQETQYF. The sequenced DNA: TGCAGTGCTAGTAGCGAGACAGGGATCCAAGAGACCCAGTACTTC.